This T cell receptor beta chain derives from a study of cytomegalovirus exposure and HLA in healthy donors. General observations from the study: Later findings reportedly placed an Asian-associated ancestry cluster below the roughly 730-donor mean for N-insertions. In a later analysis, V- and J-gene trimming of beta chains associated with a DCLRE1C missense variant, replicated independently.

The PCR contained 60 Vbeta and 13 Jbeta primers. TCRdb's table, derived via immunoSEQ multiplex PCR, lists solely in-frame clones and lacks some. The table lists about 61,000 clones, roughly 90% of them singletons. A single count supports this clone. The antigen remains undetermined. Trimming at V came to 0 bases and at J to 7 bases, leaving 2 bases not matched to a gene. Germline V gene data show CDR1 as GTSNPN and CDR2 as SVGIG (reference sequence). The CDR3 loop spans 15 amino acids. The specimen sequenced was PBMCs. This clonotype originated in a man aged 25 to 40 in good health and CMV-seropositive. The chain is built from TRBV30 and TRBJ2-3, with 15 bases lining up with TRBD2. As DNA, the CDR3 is TGTGCCTGGAGTGTGGGACTAGCGGGAGGAAATACGCAGTATTTT. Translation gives CAWSVGLAGGNTQYF.